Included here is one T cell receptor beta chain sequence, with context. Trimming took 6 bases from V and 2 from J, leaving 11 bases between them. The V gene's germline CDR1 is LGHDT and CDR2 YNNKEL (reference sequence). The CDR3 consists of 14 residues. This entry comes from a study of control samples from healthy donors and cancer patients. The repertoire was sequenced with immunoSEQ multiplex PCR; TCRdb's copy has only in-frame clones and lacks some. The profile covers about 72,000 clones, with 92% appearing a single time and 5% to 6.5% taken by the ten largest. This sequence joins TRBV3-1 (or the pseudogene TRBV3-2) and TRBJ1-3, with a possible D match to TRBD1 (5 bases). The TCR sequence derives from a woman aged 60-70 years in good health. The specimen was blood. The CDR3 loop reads CASRRGETGNTIYF. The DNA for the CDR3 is TGTGCCAGCAGACGAGGGGAAACTGGAAACACCATATATTTT.